The 23 T cell receptor beta chains reported below all come from one sample, sequenced in a study of tumor-infiltrating lymphocytes in primary liver carcinoma. Both RNA and DNA were isolated together from about 20-30 mg of bulk tissue that had not been sorted. Researchers generated TCR beta cDNA from approximately 500 ng of total RNA, relying on a constant-region primer. Slightly modified ARM-PCR, run as three nested multiplex PCR rounds, produced the TCR beta libraries. TRBV1-TRBV30 forward primers and a C-beta reverse primer were used in the first two PCR rounds, which each ran for nine to ten cycles. TCRdb re-derived calls from the multiplex PCR reads in MiXCR, one entry per CDR3 protein. Of over 100,000 distinct CDR3 sequences listed, about two thirds are singletons. Sequencing was performed on tumor-adjacent normal liver tissue. These receptors all come from an older woman with primary liver carcinoma and hepatitis B virus infection.

CDR3 in amino acids: CASCPMGRQPQHF. CDR3 bases: TGTGCCAGCTGTCCCATGGGACGGCAACCCCAGCATTTT. V is TRBV12-3 or TRBV12-4 and J is TRBJ1-5, with D perhaps TRBD1 (5 bases). The CDR3 loop spans 13 amino acids. With 8 bases removed from V and 10 bases from J, the gap between germline ends came to 18 bases.

Note on this clonotype: One end of the junction does not line up with germline, which may come from a read error. The chain carries TRBV11-2 and TRBJ2-5; TRBD1 is a possible D gene (6 bases). Germline values: CDR1 SGHAT, CDR2 FQNNGV. The CDR3 loop spans 14 amino acids. CDR3 region: CANSFDRSGEIQYF. The CDR3, as DNA: TGTGCCAACAGCTTCGACAGGTCCGGCGAGATCCAGTACTTC.

J is TRBJ2-3 and V is TRBV29-1; 8 nucleotides match TRBD1. V gave up 6 bases and J gave up 0 bases; unmatched junction bases: 5. The CDR3 has 14 amino acids. Germline CDR1 and CDR2: SQVTM and ANQGSEA. CDR3: CSVYRGVSTDTQYF. The CDR3 bases are TGCAGCGTATACAGGGGGGTGAGCACAGATACGCAGTATTTT.

This sequence joins TRBV2 and TRBJ1-4, with 7 positions matching TRBD1. J was trimmed by 3 bases and V by 7 bases; bases with no gene match: 8. This CDR3 is built from 15 residues. Germline assignment: CDR1 SNHLY and CDR2 FYNNEI. The CDR3 sequence is CASNDPQGPNEKLFF. The CDR3 nucleotides read TGTGCCAGCAATGATCCACAGGGGCCTAATGAAAAACTGTTTTTT.

As concerns this clonotype: A read error may explain this, as a much larger clone is one base away. The V call is TRBV7-9, the J call TRBJ2-7; 9 bases agree with TRBD2. The V segment lost 5 bases and the J segment 4 bases; nucleotides outside the gene matches: 6. CDR1 and CDR2 (germline): SEHNR, FQNEAQ (reference sequence). The length of the CDR3 is 14 residues. The chain's CDR3 is CASSGGGRVYEQYF. CDR3 DNA sequence: TGTGCCAGCAGCGGAGGCGGGAGGGTTTACGAGCAGTACTTC.

This clonotype was counted at least ten times. The J gene is TRBJ2-6, the V gene TRBV12-3 or TRBV12-4, with a possible D match to TRBD1 (6 bases). This CDR3 spans 17 amino acids. The germline V and J ends were trimmed by 6 bases and 1 base, with 16 bases remaining between them. The CDR3 nucleotides are TGTGCCAGCAGAGAACAGACAGGAAAGTCTGGGGCCAACGTCCTGACTTTC. Residues: CASREQTGKSGANVLTF.

The rearrangement joins TRBV11-2 to TRBJ2-3; D perhaps matches TRBD2 (5 bases). CDR1 is SGHAT and CDR2 is FQNNGV in the germline V gene. The CDR3 has 19 amino acids. Trimming shortened V by 7 bases and J by 6 bases, and 32 bases separated the two germline ends. The CDR3 loop is CASTPEGGISDRWADTQYF. The CDR3 bases are TGTGCCAGCACCCCAGAAGGTGGAATTAGCGACCGGTGGGCGGATACGCAGTATTTT.

A word on this clonotype: Because the CDR3 is missing its conserved closing phenylalanine or tryptophan, this is likely a read error. The limits of the CDR3 on the DNA are not certain, so only TCRdb's listed CDR3 is given. The rearrangement links TRBV10-1 to TRBJ2-7; the table's TRBD2 call for D was not verified on the DNA. From its first to its last residue, the CDR3 has 13 amino acids. CDR1 WNHNN and CDR2 SYGVQD come from the germline V gene (reference sequence). This chain's CDR3 is CASSDETSGSRHL.

With respect to this clonotype: This may be a read error, as it is one base from a much larger clone. The chain is built from TRBV7-9 and TRBJ2-5; D is undetermined. Germline V gives CDR1 SEHNR, CDR2 FQNEAQ (reference sequence). The CDR3 length is 11 residues. For the CDR3, the DNA is TGTGTCAGCAGCCCCCGAGAGACCCAGTACTTC. Its protein product is CVSSPRETQYF.

Concerning this clonotype itself: The junction shows a germline mismatch at one end, possibly a read error. The chain employs TRBV11-2 and TRBJ2-3, with D unclear. The CDR3 runs to 17 residues. Germline V gene data show CDR1 as SGHAT and CDR2 as FQNNGV. The CDR3, as DNA: TGTACCAGCAGCTTAGGGATTCGAAGGGAAGTCACAGATGCGCAGTATTTT. Encoded protein: CTSSLGIRREVTDAQYF.

The V call is TRBV6-6, the J call TRBJ2-5; D might be TRBD1 or TRBD2, each matching 5 bases. The CDR3 is made up of 16 amino acids. V was trimmed by 5 bases and J by 5 bases, leaving 21 bases between them. CDR1 and CDR2 from the germline V gene are MNHNY and SVGAGI (reference sequence). In DNA, the CDR3 is TGTGCCAGCAGTACTGGACATGGACTGATTGGTGAGACCCAGTACTTC. The encoded protein is CASSTGHGLIGETQYF.

This clonotype was detected a few times. The rearrangement joins TRBV11-1 to TRBJ2-6; D is unclear. The CDR3 runs 13 residues. Trimming took off 9 bases at V and 0 bases at J, with 6 bases between the two ends. Per germline, CDR1 SGHAT and CDR2 FQDESV (reference sequence). In DNA, the CDR3 is TGTGCCAGTTCACCCTCTGGGGCCAACGTCCTGACTTTC. Its translation: CASSPSGANVLTF.

The V gene is TRBV29-1, the J gene TRBJ1-3; D gene ambiguous. CDR1 is SQVTM and CDR2 is ANQGSEA in the germline V gene. CDR3 length: 12 residues. Trimming left V 5 bases short and J 7 bases short, with 12 bases between. The DNA for the CDR3 is TGCAGCGTTCAATATGGGAGTAACACCATATATTTT. Its protein is CSVQYGSNTIYF.

On this clonotype itself: An end of the junction differs from the germline gene, which may be a read error. The chain joins TRBV29-1 to TRBJ2-1, with 8 nucleotides matching TRBD1. The CDR3 has 14 amino acids. Germline CDR1 SQVTM, CDR2 ANQGSEA. The CDR3 region is CSVEGRDRFNGQFF. CDR3 sequence (DNA): TGTAGCGTTGAGGGAAGGGACAGGTTCAATGGGCAGTTCTTC.

Notes on this clonotype: The junction and the germline gene differ at one end; a read error may be behind it. The chain joins TRBV28 to TRBJ2-1; 12 nucleotides match TRBD2. This CDR3 spans 15 amino acids. CDR1 MDHEN and CDR2 SYDVKM come from the germline V gene. The CDR3: CASSLGLAGHNEQSF. The CDR3 bases are TGTGCCAGCAGTTTGGGACTAGCGGGTCACAATGAGCAGTCCTTC.

As concerns this clonotype: A read error may explain this, as a much larger clone is one base away. The V call is TRBV12-3 or TRBV12-4, the J call TRBJ2-7; D may be TRBD1 or TRBD2 (5 bases each). The CDR3 is made up of 14 amino acids. CDR3 in DNA: TGTGGCAGCAGTCTCTGGGGGAGCTCCTACGAGCAGTACTTC. Protein sequence: CGSSLWGSSYEQYF.

The sample holds many counts of this clonotype. V is TRBV5-6 and J is TRBJ1-1, with TRBD1 as a possible D gene (5 bases). CDR3 length: 15 amino acids. The germline gives CDR1 SGHDT, CDR2 YYEEEE. With 2 bases removed from V and 2 bases from J, the gap between germline ends came to 13 bases. The DNA of the CDR3 is TGTGCCAGCAGCTTCGGGGCCAAGAGCAACACTGAAGCTTTCTTT. It codes for CASSFGAKSNTEAFF. The variable domain in full, with the rest retrieved from reference TRBV5-6 and TRBJ1-1, is DAGVTQSPTHLIKTRGQQVTLRCSPKSGHDTVSWYQQALGQGPQFIFQYYEEEERQRGNFPDRFSGHQFPNYSSELNVNALLLGDSALYLCASSFGAKSNTEAFFGQGTRLTVV.

This clonotype was recorded a few times. A read error is possible here, since a much larger clone lies one base away. V usage is TRBV5-1 and J usage is TRBJ2-7, with unresolved D. There are 13 residues in the CDR3. The V gene lost 0 bases and the J gene lost 6 bases, with 10 bases spanning the gap. Germline CDR1 is SGHRS and CDR2 is YFSETQ. The CDR3 region is CASSLGTISEQYF. The DNA of the CDR3 is TGCGCCAGCAGCTTGGGAACGATATCCGAGCAGTACTTC.

In the case of this clonotype: This may come from a read error, since a much larger clone is one base off. The gene calls are TRBV5-1 and TRBJ2-2, with TRBD2 identical over 10 bases. The V gene's germline CDR1 is SGHRS and CDR2 YFSETQ. V gave up 4 bases and J gave up 9 bases; unmatched junction bases: 9. The CDR3 spans 15 residues. CDR3 region: CASSGSGRGTWELFF. CDR3 DNA: TGCGCCAGCAGCGGCAGCGGGAGGGGGACCTGGGAGCTGTTTTTT.

Notes on this clonotype: This likely comes from a read error, as the CDR3 has no conserved phenylalanine or tryptophan at its end. The V gene is TRBV11-2, the J gene TRBJ1-1; no clear D. This CDR3 is 14 amino acids long. Germline CDR1 SGHAT, CDR2 FQNNGV. As DNA, the CDR3 is TGTGCCAGCAGCATCCGGCGTATGAACGCTGATGCTTTCTCT. It is translated as CASSIRRMNADAFS.

Turning to this clonotype: The CDR3 carries no conserved terminal phenylalanine or tryptophan, so it likely arises from a read error. The chain joins TRBV5-8 to TRBJ1-5, with D tentatively TRBD1 (6 bases). The germline V and J ends were trimmed by 2 bases and 6 bases, with 15 bases remaining between them. CDR1 and CDR2 from the germline V gene are SGHTS and YDEGEE. This CDR3 region has 15 residues. CDR3 sequence (DNA): TGTGCCAGCAGCTTTCGAGGGGGGCCAGTTCAGCCCCAGCATCTT. Amino acids: CASSFRGGPVQPQHL.

Worth noting for this clonotype: Since no conserved phenylalanine or tryptophan closes the CDR3, a read error is the likely cause. The genes are TRBV6-5 and TRBJ2-7, with 7 positions matching TRBD2. Germline V gene data show CDR1 as MNHEY and CDR2 as SVGAGI. The CDR3 covers 18 residues. This chain's CDR3 is CSSVGRRGRDSPTYEQYS. CDR3 sequence (DNA): TGTTCCAGCGTCGGGAGGAGGGGAAGAGACTCACCCACCTACGAGCAGTACTCC.

With regard to this clonotype: Its ends do not fully match the called genes, so a read error is possible. The genes are TRBV5-1 and TRBJ1-1; tentatively, D is TRBD1 (5 bases). CDR1 is SGHRS, CDR2 YFSETQ, per germline. This CDR3 has 15 residues. In DNA, the CDR3 is TGCGCCACCAGCTTGGGGGGGATATTCGGCACTGAAGCTTTCTTT. It translates to CATSLGGIFGTEAFF.